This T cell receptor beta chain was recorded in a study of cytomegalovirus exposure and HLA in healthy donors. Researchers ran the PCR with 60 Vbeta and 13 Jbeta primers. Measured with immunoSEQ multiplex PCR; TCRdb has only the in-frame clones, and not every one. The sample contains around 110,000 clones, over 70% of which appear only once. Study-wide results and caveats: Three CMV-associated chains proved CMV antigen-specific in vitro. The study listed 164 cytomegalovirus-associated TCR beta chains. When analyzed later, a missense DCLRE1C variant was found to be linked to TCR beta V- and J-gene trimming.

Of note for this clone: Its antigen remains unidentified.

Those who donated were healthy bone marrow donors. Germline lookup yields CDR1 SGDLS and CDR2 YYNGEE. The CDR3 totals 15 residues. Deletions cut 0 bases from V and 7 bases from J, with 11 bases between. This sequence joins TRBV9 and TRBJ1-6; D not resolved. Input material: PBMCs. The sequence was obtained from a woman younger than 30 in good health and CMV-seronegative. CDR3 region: CASSVVPEGNSPLHF. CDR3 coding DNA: TGTGCCAGCAGCGTAGTCCCCGAGGGAAATTCACCCCTCCACTTT. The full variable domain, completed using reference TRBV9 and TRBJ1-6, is DSGVTQTPKHLITATGQRVTLRCSPRSGDLSVYWYQQSLDQGLQFLIQYYNGEERAKGNILERFSAQQFPDLHSELNLSSLELGDSALYFCASSVVPEGNSPLHFGNGTRLTVT.